This T cell receptor beta chain was recorded in a study of CD8+CD57+ T cells in acquired aplastic anemia. Overall study: DNA from sorted CD4+ and CD8+ cells averaged approximately 3.2 ug. Approximately 11 million reads were obtained on average for healthy donor CD4+ cells.

Germline CDR1 and CDR2: SGHKS and YYEKEE (reference sequence). The CDR3 has 10 amino acids. Points from the study as a whole: Patients and controls turned out to have around 29 CD8+ CDR3 sequences in common. CD8+ Simpson's diversity showed no significant patient-control difference.

Comments on this clonotype: No antigen is known for it. At one end the junction does not follow the germline gene, possibly because of a read error.

Both TCR beta VDJ combination and CDR3 sequence profiling were carried out. Genomic DNA was the template for this profiling. TCRdb redid the calling of the reads with MiXCR, one entry per CDR3 protein. In the table there are hundreds of thousands of distinct CDR3 sequences, 60% to 80% of which are singletons. This clonotype was sampled from a human donor in good health, serving as a control. Material for sequencing was sorted CD4+, CD8+, or CD8+CD57+ T cells (not recorded which) from PBMCs. The chain recombines TRBV5-5 with TRBJ1-3, with TRBD1 as a possible D gene (5 bases). The CDR3 here is CASAGTSIYF. The CDR3 DNA sequence: TGCGCCAGCGCTGGGACCTCCATATATTTT.